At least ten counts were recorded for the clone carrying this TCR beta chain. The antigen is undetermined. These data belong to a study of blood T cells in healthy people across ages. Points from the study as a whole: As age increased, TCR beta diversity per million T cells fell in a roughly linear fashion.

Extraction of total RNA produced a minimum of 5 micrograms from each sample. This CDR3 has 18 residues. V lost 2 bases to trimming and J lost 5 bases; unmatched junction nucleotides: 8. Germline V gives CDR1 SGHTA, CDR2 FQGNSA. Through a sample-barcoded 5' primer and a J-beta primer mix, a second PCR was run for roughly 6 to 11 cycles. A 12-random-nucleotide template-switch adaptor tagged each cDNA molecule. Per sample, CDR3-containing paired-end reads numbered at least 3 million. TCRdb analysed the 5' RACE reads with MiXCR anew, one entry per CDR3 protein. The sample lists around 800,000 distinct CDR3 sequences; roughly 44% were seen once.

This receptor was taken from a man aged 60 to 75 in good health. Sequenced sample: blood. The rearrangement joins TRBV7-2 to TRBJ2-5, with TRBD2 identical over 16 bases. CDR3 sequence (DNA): TGTGCCAGCAGCTTATATGGGACTAGCGGGGGGGCGACCGAGACCCAGTACTTC. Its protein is CASSLYGTSGGATETQYF.